The next 32 T cell receptor beta chains were all read from a single sample in a study of cytomegalovirus exposure and HLA in healthy donors. PCR employed 60 Vbeta and 13 Jbeta primers. Sequencing used immunoSEQ multiplex PCR; TCRdb keeps in-frame clones, though not all of them. This table holds around 120,000 clones, about 80% found once. Sequenced sample: PBMCs. The receptors were gathered from a girl aged 2-10 years in good health and CMV-seronegative.

The chain carries TRBV6-5 and TRBJ2-2; the match to TRBD1 covers 8 bases. The CDR3 covers 16 residues. V dropped 0 bases and J dropped 7; count of bases not matched to a gene: 7. CDR1 and CDR2 (germline): MNHEY, SVGAGI. CDR3 in amino acids: CASSYSRTGSGGELFF. CDR3 DNA: TGTGCCAGCAGTTACTCTCGGACAGGGTCTGGCGGGGAGCTGTTTTTT.

This clone was seen a single time. The J gene is TRBJ2-1, the V gene TRBV7-2; no reliable D call. V was shortened by 0 bases and J by 8 bases, with 2 bases between the two germline ends. Germline CDR1 and CDR2: SGHTA and FQGNSA. The CDR3 contains 11 residues. CDR3 sequence: CASSLADEQFF. Written as DNA, the CDR3 is TGTGCCAGCAGCTTAGCCGATGAGCAGTTCTTC.

The CDR3 sequence is CASSSRGMNTEAFF. The DNA for the CDR3 is TGTGCCAGTAGTAGCAGGGGGATGAACACTGAAGCTTTCTTT. The chain combines TRBV19 with TRBJ1-1, with 7 bases identical to TRBD1. CDR3 size: 14 residues. The V segment lost 4 bases and the J segment 0 bases; nucleotides outside the gene matches: 2. Looked up from germline, CDR1 is LNHDA and CDR2 is SQIVND (reference sequence).

On this clone: Different DNA sequences within this sample yield the same CDR3. This sequence joins TRBV5-4 and TRBJ2-1; TRBD2 agrees at 9 bases. The CDR3 sequence is 15 residues long. With V trimmed by 4 bases and J by 9 bases, 11 bases remained unmatched. Per germline, CDR1 SGHNT and CDR2 YYREEE (reference sequence). The CDR3 nucleotides read TGTGCCAGCAGCATTCCGGGACTAGCCGCCCGTGAGCAGTTCTTC. Translated: CASSIPGLAAREQFF.

The sample holds a few counts of this clone. This rearrangement joins TRBV10-3 to TRBJ1-3, with 11 bases aligning to TRBD1. This CDR3 region has 15 residues. From germline, CDR1 is ENHRY and CDR2 SYGVKD. V shed 7 bases and J 0 bases; nucleotides not matched to a gene: 2. The CDR3 spells CAIMGQGVSGNTIYF. CDR3 nucleotide sequence: TGTGCCATCATGGGACAGGGGGTCTCTGGAAACACCATATATTTT.

V and J are TRBV5-1 and TRBJ1-3; D not resolved. Germline CDR1 and CDR2: SGHRS and YFSETQ. CDR3 length: 15 residues. V was trimmed by 4 bases and J by 4 bases, leaving 15 bases between them. The CDR3, as DNA: TGCGCCAGCAGCCATGACAATGGGAGGGGAAACACCATATATTTT. This codes for CASSHDNGRGNTIYF.

This chain links TRBV5-1 with TRBJ2-7; 9 nucleotides align to TRBD1. The CDR3 extends over 14 amino acids. J was trimmed by 3 bases and V by 7 bases; bases with no gene match: 8. CDR1 and CDR2 (germline): SGHRS, YFSETQ. The CDR3 sequence: CASYSGTGIYEQYF. The CDR3 nucleotides read TGCGCCAGCTATTCCGGGACAGGGATCTACGAGCAGTACTTC.

The chain employs TRBV4-2 and TRBJ2-4; D might be TRBD2 (5 bases). CDR1 and CDR2 from the germline V gene are LGHNA and YNFKEQ. Trimming cost V 0 bases and J 7 bases, with 13 bases left between them. This CDR3 region has 15 residues. The CDR3 loop is CASSQEGSVDNIQYF. The CDR3 DNA reads TGTGCCAGCAGCCAAGAGGGTAGCGTGGACAACATTCAGTACTTC.

This chain uses TRBV27 with TRBJ2-1; TRBD1 is a possible D gene (5 bases). V lost 5 bases and J 5 bases, leaving 16 bases between the germline ends. The CDR3 sequence is 15 residues long. Germline lookup yields CDR1 MNHEY and CDR2 SMNVEV (reference sequence). In DNA, the CDR3 is TGTGCCAGCAGTGTAAGGGGATGGGTCGACAATGAGCAGTTCTTC. This gives the protein CASSVRGWVDNEQFF.

Only one count was recorded for this clone. The rearrangement uses TRBV30 and TRBJ1-2, with D unclear. The V end lost 2 bases, the J end lost 4 bases, and 14 bases lay between the germline ends. In germline, CDR1 is GTSNPN, CDR2 SVGIG (reference sequence). The CDR3 covers 14 residues. The chain's CDR3 is CAWSREGGLYGYTF. Here the CDR3 DNA reads TGTGCCTGGAGTAGGGAGGGTGGCCTCTATGGCTACACCTTC.

The chain employs TRBV5-1 and TRBJ1-2, with D perhaps TRBD1 (5 bases). The CDR3 is 14 residues long. The germline gives CDR1 SGHRS, CDR2 YFSETQ. Trimming took 0 bases from V and 2 from J, leaving 8 bases between them. CDR3 in DNA: TGCGCCAGCAGCTTGGGGTCAGGGAACTATGGCTACACCTTC. Protein: CASSLGSGNYGYTF.

The chain is built from TRBV9 and TRBJ1-2; a weak D match, TRBD1 (5 bases). CDR3 length: 17 amino acids. With 7 bases removed from V and 4 bases from J, the gap between germline ends came to 26 bases. Looked up from germline, CDR1 is SGDLS and CDR2 is YYNGEE. This CDR3 reads CASQGHGQDNAGYGYTF. The CDR3 region has the DNA TGTGCCAGCCAGGGTCACGGACAAGACAATGCTGGCTATGGCTACACCTTC.

V is TRBV7-2 and J is TRBJ2-1; 8 bases map to TRBD2. This CDR3 is built from 15 residues. Germline loops: CDR1 SGHTA, CDR2 FQGNSA. The junction had 8 bases not matched to a gene; V was cut back by 2 bases and J by 8 bases. This CDR3 is CASSLPESRGDEQFF. DNA of the CDR3: TGTGCCAGCAGCTTACCTGAGTCGCGGGGGGATGAGCAGTTCTTC.

The V call is TRBV6-1, the J call TRBJ2-3; D unresolved. V shed 7 bases and J shed 8 bases, with 10 bases lying between them. The CDR3 is 11 amino acids. Germline assignment: CDR1 MNHNS and CDR2 SASEGT. The CDR3 loop reads CASTSAGTQYF. CDR3 nucleotides: TGTGCCAGCACCAGCGCTGGTACGCAGTATTTT.

The V call is TRBV6-5, the J call TRBJ1-6, with D uncertain. From germline, CDR1 is MNHEY and CDR2 SVGAGI. V was trimmed by 4 bases and J by 10 bases, leaving 8 bases between them. The CDR3 has 12 amino acids. For the CDR3, the DNA is TGTGCCAGCAGTTCCTTAGCGTCACCCCTCCACTTT. Translating gives CASSSLASPLHF.

The chain joins TRBV30 to TRBJ2-1; 13 bases are shared with TRBD2. The CDR3 sequence is 15 residues long. Germline V gene lookup returns CDR1 GTSNPN and CDR2 SVGIG (reference sequence). V shed 2 bases and J 7 bases; nucleotides not matched to a gene: 5. Here the CDR3 reads CAWSPGLAGLNEQFF. CDR3 bases: TGTGCCTGGAGTCCGGGACTAGCGGGGCTAAATGAGCAGTTCTTC. Complete variable domain (other parts from reference TRBV30 and TRBJ2-1): SQTIHQWPATLVQPVGSPLSLECTVEGTSNPNLYWYRQAAGRGLQLLFYSVGIGQISSEVPQNLSASRPQDRQFILSSKKLLLSDSGFYLCAWSPGLAGLNEQFFGPGTRLTVL.

The CDR3 reads CASSSGLNYGYTF. CDR3 DNA sequence: TGCGCCAGCAGCTCGGGACTTAACTATGGCTACACCTTC. This sequence joins TRBV5-1 and TRBJ1-2, with a tentative D call TRBD1 (5 bases). The CDR3 runs to 13 residues. In germline, CDR1 is SGHRS, CDR2 YFSETQ. V lost 3 bases and J lost 1, with 7 bases in between.

The V gene is TRBV7-3, the J gene TRBJ2-1; 13 bases agree with TRBD2. Germline CDR1 SGHTA, CDR2 FQGTGA. This CDR3 contains 16 residues. V shed 2 bases and J 9 bases; nucleotides not matched to a gene: 7. CDR3 residues: CASSLQGLAGDPEQFF. The CDR3 nucleotides are TGTGCCAGCAGCTTACAAGGACTAGCGGGAGACCCTGAGCAGTTCTTC.

V and J are TRBV27 and TRBJ2-7; TRBD1 matches at 9 bases. Germline V lookup: CDR1 MNHEY, CDR2 SMNVEV (reference sequence). This CDR3 spans 20 amino acids. V was pared by 2 bases and J by 3 bases, with 20 bases of the junction left unmatched. The CDR3 DNA is TGTGCCAGCAGTTTAGCGGACGGGCCAACGACGGGACAGGGATACTACGAGCAGTACTTC. It yields the protein CASSLADGPTTGQGYYEQYF.

This chain uses TRBV4-1 with TRBJ1-6, with D tentatively TRBD1 (5 bases). The CDR3 is 16 amino acids. The germline gives CDR1 MGHRA, CDR2 YSYEKL. Trimming cost V 1 base and J 4 bases, with 11 bases left between them. The chain's CDR3 is CASSQGWGGYNSPLHF. The DNA of the CDR3 is TGCGCCAGCAGCCAAGGATGGGGGGGGTATAATTCACCCCTCCACTTT.

V is TRBV13 and J is TRBJ2-1; no definite D call. Germline CDR1 PRHDT, CDR2 FYEKMQ (reference sequence). The CDR3 runs to 14 residues. The V gene lost 8 bases and the J gene lost 0 bases, with 11 bases spanning the gap. The CDR3 coding sequence is TGTGCCAGCTCGCTAACGGGCTCCTACAATGAGCAGTTCTTC. It encodes CASSLTGSYNEQFF. Looking up the rest from reference TRBV13 and TRBJ2-1 gives the full variable domain: AAGVIQSPRHLIKEKRETATLKCYPIPRHDTVYWYQQGPGQDPQFLISFYEKMQSDKGSIPDRFSAQQFSDYHSELNMSSLELGDSALYFCASSLTGSYNEQFFGPGTRLTVL.

The gene calls are TRBV25-1 and TRBJ1-1; D is unclear. The CDR3 is 14 amino acids. Trimming removed 4 bases from V and 5 bases from J, with 14 bases in between. Looked up from germline, CDR1 is MGHDK and CDR2 is SYGVNS. The CDR3 bases are TGTGCCAGCAGTGCCTCGCCGGGCGGGACTGAAGCTTTCTTT. Its protein product is CASSASPGGTEAFF.

The rearrangement uses TRBV29-1 and TRBJ2-1; TRBD2 aligns across 7 bases. V was pared by 7 bases and J by 4 bases, with 7 bases of the junction left unmatched. This CDR3 has 13 residues. CDR1 is SQVTM and CDR2 is ANQGSEA in the germline V gene. The DNA of the CDR3 is TGCAGCGATAAGGGACTACTTTACAATGAGCAGTTCTTC. Encoded protein: CSDKGLLYNEQFF.

The genes are TRBV11-2 and TRBJ2-2; D is uncertain. The germline V gene encodes CDR1 SGHAT and CDR2 FQNNGV. The V and J ends lost 5 bases and 6 bases respectively, with 16 bases between them. The CDR3 is made up of 15 amino acids. The CDR3 DNA sequence: TGTGCCAGCAGCAGACAAGGCAGCTGGGCCGGGGAGCTGTTTTTT. Amino acids: CASSRQGSWAGELFF.

This chain links TRBV7-8 with TRBJ2-1, with 11 nucleotides matching TRBD2. V lost 1 base, J lost 5 bases, and 1 base stayed unmatched. The CDR3 covers 15 residues. Germline assignment: CDR1 SGHVS and CDR2 FQNEAQ. The CDR3 reads CASSLVLAGDNEQFF. For the CDR3, the DNA is TGTGCCAGCAGCTTAGTACTAGCGGGGGACAATGAGCAGTTCTTC.

V is TRBV4-2 and J is TRBJ1-4, with D perhaps TRBD1 (6 bases). This CDR3 spans 16 amino acids. Trimming left V 1 base short and J 0 bases short, with 9 bases between. CDR1 and CDR2 (germline): LGHNA, YNFKEQ. As DNA, the CDR3 is TGTGCCAGCAGCCAAGCGACAGGTGCAACTAATGAAAAACTGTTTTTT. Its translation is CASSQATGATNEKLFF.

The CDR3 reads CASRNRVTNTEAFF. The DNA for the CDR3 is TGTGCCAGCAGAAACAGGGTTACGAACACTGAAGCTTTCTTT. This sequence joins TRBV7-2 and TRBJ1-1; the D gene is possibly TRBD1 (6 bases). Trimming shortened V by 6 bases and J by 1 base, and 12 bases separated the two germline ends. The germline CDR1 and CDR2 sequences are SGHTA and FQGNSA. CDR3 length equals 14 residues.

The chain recombines TRBV19 with TRBJ2-2, with 12 bases matching TRBD2. The length of the CDR3 is 16 residues. From germline, CDR1 is LNHDA and CDR2 SQIVND (reference sequence). Germline trimming cut 6 bases from V and 7 bases from J; bases unmatched to any gene: 9. CDR3 sequence (DNA): TGTGCCAGTAGCGACCCTAGCGGGAGGGCCGTCGGGGAGCTGTTTTTT. Translated, it gives CASSDPSGRAVGELFF.

This chain links TRBV18 with TRBJ2-7, with TRBD1 matching over 7 bases. The V gene's germline CDR1 is KGHSH and CDR2 LQKENI. The CDR3 covers 14 residues. V lost 5 bases, J lost 11 bases, and 15 bases stayed unmatched. This CDR3 reads CASSVRGQLREKYF. CDR3 coding DNA: TGTGCCAGCTCAGTTAGGGGGCAGCTACGCGAAAAGTACTTC.

The CDR3 nucleotides read TGCGCCAGCAGCCAAGATAAGGGGTTGACAGGGGCCGGCGTTGGCTACACCTTC. Amino acids: CASSQDKGLTGAGVGYTF. The V gene is TRBV4-1, the J gene TRBJ1-2, with 8 bases fitting TRBD1. The CDR3 loop spans 18 amino acids. The V gene's germline CDR1 is MGHRA and CDR2 YSYEKL. Trimming cost V 0 bases and J 7 bases; bases outside gene matches: 16.

The gene calls are TRBV4-2 and TRBJ1-2, with unresolved D. In germline, CDR1 is LGHNA, CDR2 YNFKEQ. V was cut by 1 base and J by 2 bases, with 11 bases left in between. This CDR3 has 15 amino acids. For the CDR3, the DNA is TGTGCCAGCAGCCAAGTAACCGCGGCGAACTATGGCTACACCTTC. It codes for CASSQVTAANYGYTF.

The chain recombines TRBV7-2 with TRBJ2-1; 8 nucleotides line up with TRBD2. J lost 7 bases, V lost 1 base, and 12 bases had no gene match. This CDR3 has 17 residues. Germline lookup yields CDR1 SGHTA and CDR2 FQGNSA. The CDR3 sequence: CASSLGSGLASTNEQFF. CDR3 bases: TGTGCCAGCAGCTTAGGTTCAGGACTAGCTTCTACAAATGAGCAGTTCTTC.